Listed below are T cell receptor beta chains from one sample, sequenced in a study of T cell responses to AZD1222 COVID-19 vaccine. Measured with immunoSEQ multiplex PCR; TCRdb has only the in-frame clones, and not every one. Of tens of thousands of clones listed, under 95% were seen once; the top ten hold 4% to 6%. The material sequenced was peripheral blood, taken on day 0 of MenACWY control vaccination. These receptors were collected from an adult in good health. The CDR3 runs from the conserved cysteine through the conserved F or W. Each record gives: D gene, J gene, V gene, clone size, CDR3 protein, CDR3 DNA. A D gene is named only where the DNA matches it firmly. Clone sizes are given selectively: once, few, many, or a class where the clone is expanded.

>.|TRBJ2-7|TRBV9|.
CASSATPQSEQYF
TGTGCCAGCAGCGCTACCCCCCAGAGCGAGCAGTACTTC
>.|TRBJ1-1|TRBV28|few
CAGSSIGDTNTEAFF
TGTGCCGGCAGCTCGATTGGGGACACCAACACTGAAGCTTTCTTT
>TRBD1|TRBJ2-7|TRBV7-9|.
CASSLQGKNEQYF
TGTGCCAGCAGCCTACAGGGGAAGAACGAGCAGTACTTC
>TRBD1|TRBJ1-5|TRBV6-2/TRBV6-3|once
CASSYPKQGIGSNQPQHF
TGTGCCAGCAGTTATCCAAAACAGGGGATAGGGAGCAATCAGCCCCAGCATTTT
>.|TRBJ2-3|TRBV5-4|.
CASSLAPTTVPSTDTQYF
TGTGCCAGCAGCTTGGCCCCCACTACCGTTCCTAGCACAGATACGCAGTATTTT
>.|TRBJ1-1|TRBV5-5|few
CASSVGHANTEAFF
TGTGCCAGCAGCGTTGGACACGCGAACACTGAAGCTTTCTTT
>TRBD1|TRBJ1-4|TRBV28|once
CASSLTGTGEKLFF
TGTGCCAGCAGTTTAACCGGGACAGGGGAAAAACTGTTTTTT
>.|TRBJ2-7|TRBV7-9|few
CASSGGAQQYF
TGTGCCAGCAGCGGCGGGGCCCAGCAGTACTTC
>TRBD2|TRBJ2-7|TRBV10-1|.
CASSEVTSGIWSEQYF
TGCGCCAGCAGTGAAGTGACTAGCGGGATATGGTCCGAGCAGTACTTC
>.|TRBJ1-2|TRBV19|.
CASSSTGDRLRDGYTF
TGTGCCAGTAGTAGTACGGGGGACCGTTTACGCGATGGCTACACCTTC
>.|TRBJ1-1|TRBV3-1/TRBV3-2|.
CASSQDRGGLKNTEAFF
TGTGCCAGCAGCCAAGATCGGGGGGGACTGAAGAACACTGAAGCTTTCTTT
>.|TRBJ1-1|TRBV6-5|.
CASAESGGNTEAFF
TGTGCCAGCGCCGAGTCTGGGGGTAACACTGAAGCTTTCTTT
>TRBD2|TRBJ2-6|TRBV7-2|.
CASSWGGGSGANVLTF
TGTGCCAGCAGCTGGGGGGGTGGCTCTGGGGCCAACGTCCTGACTTTC
>TRBD2|TRBJ2-3|TRBV5-1|.
CASSFTGGGTDTQYF
TGCGCCAGCAGCTTTACGGGAGGGGGCACAGATACGCAGTATTTT
>.|TRBJ1-3|TRBV18|.
CASSPNRVRAGNTIYF
TGTGCCAGCTCACCAAACAGGGTACGGGCTGGAAACACCATATATTTT
>.|TRBJ1-2|TRBV6-1|.
CASSEAFREGYGYTF
TGTGCCAGCAGTGAAGCGTTCAGGGAGGGCTATGGCTACACCTTC
>.|TRBJ2-2|TRBV4-2|.
CASSQAEGRGTGELFF
TGTGCCAGCAGCCAAGCGGAGGGACGGGGCACCGGGGAGCTGTTTTTT
>TRBD2|TRBJ2-3|TRBV27|.
CASSLTSGPTDTQYF
TGTGCCAGCAGTTTGACTAGCGGCCCCACAGATACGCAGTATTTT
>TRBD2|TRBJ2-2|TRBV11-3|once
CASSLGGSGVTGELFF
TGTGCCAGCAGCCTAGGTGGAAGCGGGGTTACCGGGGAGCTGTTTTTT
>.|TRBJ1-5|TRBV2|.
CASSGRDGYNQPQHF
TGTGCCAGCAGCGGACGGGACGGGTACAATCAGCCCCAGCATTTT
>.|TRBJ1-1|TRBV5-8|.
CASSLEVNTEAFF
TGTGCCAGCAGCTTGGAAGTGAACACTGAAGCTTTCTTT
>.|TRBJ2-7|TRBV5-1|once
CASSLGGGVSSYEQYF
TGCGCCAGCAGCTTGGGTGGCGGGGTAAGCTCCTACGAGCAGTACTTC
>.|TRBJ2-1|TRBV5-6|few
CASSLANRPQEQFF
TGTGCCAGCAGCTTGGCCAACCGGCCCCAGGAGCAGTTCTTC
>.|TRBJ1-4|TRBV18|.
CASSPRRDPNEKLFF
TGTGCCAGCTCACCAAGACGGGACCCTAATGAAAAACTGTTTTTT
>.|TRBJ2-7|TRBV11-1|.
CASSLGDTQYEQYF
TGTGCCAGCAGCTTGGGGGACACCCAATACGAGCAGTACTTC
>.|TRBJ2-2|TRBV19|.
CASSMDPPFLGTGELFF
TGTGCCAGTAGTATGGACCCACCCTTTCTCGGAACCGGGGAGCTGTTTTTT
>TRBD1|TRBJ2-7|TRBV11-2|.
CASSLRRDRDYEQYF
TGTGCCAGCAGCTTACGCCGGGACAGGGACTACGAGCAGTACTTC
>.|TRBJ2-1|TRBV7-7|.
CASSPGGVAYNEQFF
TGTGCTAGCAGCCCAGGCGGGGTGGCCTACAATGAGCAGTTCTTC
>TRBD2|TRBJ2-2|TRBV29-1|medium-sized
CSVDRSSGNTGELFF
TGCAGCGTTGACAGGTCTAGCGGGAACACCGGGGAGCTGTTTTTT